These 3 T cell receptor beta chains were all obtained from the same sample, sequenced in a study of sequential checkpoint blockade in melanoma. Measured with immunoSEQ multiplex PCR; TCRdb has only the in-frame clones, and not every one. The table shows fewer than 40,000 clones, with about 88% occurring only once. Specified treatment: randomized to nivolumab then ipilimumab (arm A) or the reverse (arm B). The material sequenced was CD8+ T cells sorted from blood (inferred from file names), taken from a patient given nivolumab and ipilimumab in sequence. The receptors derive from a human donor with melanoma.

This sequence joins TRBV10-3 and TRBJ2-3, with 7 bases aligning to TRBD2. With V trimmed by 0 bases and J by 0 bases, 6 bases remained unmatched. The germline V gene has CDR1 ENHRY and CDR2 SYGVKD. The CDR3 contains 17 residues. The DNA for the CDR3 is TGTGCCATCAGTGAGTCTCATAGCGGGCTCAGCACAGATACGCAGTATTTT. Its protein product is CAISESHSGLSTDTQYF.

Written as DNA, the CDR3 is TGTGCCAGCAGCTTGGCCTCTAGCGGGTGGGTACTCCAAGAGACCCAGTACTTC. Protein product: CASSLASSGWVLQETQYF. V usage is TRBV5-6 and J usage is TRBJ2-5, with 8 bases aligning to TRBD2. Trimming at V came to 0 bases and at J to 1 base, leaving 11 bases not matched to a gene. The CDR3 sequence is 18 residues long. Germline CDR1 is SGHDT and CDR2 is YYEEEE.

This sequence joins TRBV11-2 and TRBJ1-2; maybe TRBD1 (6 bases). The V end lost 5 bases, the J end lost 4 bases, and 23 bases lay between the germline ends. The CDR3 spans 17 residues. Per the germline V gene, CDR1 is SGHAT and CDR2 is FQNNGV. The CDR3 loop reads CASSGFDEGGDGYGYTF. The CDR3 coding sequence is TGTGCCAGCAGCGGCTTCGACGAGGGGGGGGACGGCTATGGCTACACCTTC.